A single sample gave rise to the 2 T cell receptor beta chains below, sequenced in a study of identical twins. TCRdb ran MiXCR on the 5' RACE reads and lists one entry per CDR3 protein. Of hundreds of thousands of distinct CDR3 sequences detected, roughly 10% appear once; the ten largest clones hold about 7.1%. This sample also appeared in a second study, on yellow fever vaccine responses in identical twins.

The material sequenced was CD8+ T cells sorted from blood. The receptors were gathered from a woman younger than 30 in good health.

V and J are TRBV5-1 and TRBJ2-7; 8 nucleotides match TRBD2. The V and J ends lost 0 bases and 3 bases, in that order; junction bases with no gene match: 8. Germline values: CDR1 SGHRS, CDR2 YFSETQ. The length of the CDR3 is 16 residues. This CDR3 is CASSLVGAGVVYEQYF. As DNA, the CDR3 is TGCGCCAGCAGCTTGGTTGGAGCGGGAGTTGTCTACGAGCAGTACTTC.

The chain is built from TRBV20-1 and TRBJ2-3, with a possible D match to TRBD1 (7 bases). This CDR3 has 12 amino acids. V was pared by 6 bases and J by 7 bases, with 14 bases between. Germline CDR1 and CDR2: DFQATT and SNEGSKA (reference sequence). CDR3 nucleotide sequence: TGCAGTGCCGCGACAGGGACTTATACGCAGTATTTT. This sequence encodes CSAATGTYTQYF.